The clone carrying this TCR beta chain was counted a single time. The repertoire was sequenced with immunoSEQ multiplex PCR; TCRdb's copy has only in-frame clones and lacks some. The repertoire holds some 87,000 clones, with roughly 77% as singletons. This entry belongs to a study of blood T cell repertoires in COVID-19. Whole-study context: The study drew acute and convalescent COVID-19 samples from the United States, Italy and Spain. Sources were T cells, B-cell-depleted T cells, or PBMCs; the material itself was cDNA or gDNA.

The germline V gene has CDR1 SGHRS and CDR2 YFSETQ. The CDR3 loop spans 14 amino acids. J was trimmed by 6 bases and V by 4 bases; bases with no gene match: 5. The sequence came from a human donor in a cohort sampled during active COVID-19. Sequences were obtained from peripheral blood. J is TRBJ1-4 and V is TRBV5-1; 8 bases agree with TRBD1. The DNA of the CDR3 is TGCGCCAGCAGCCCGCAGGGGGCAGATGAAAAACTGTTTTTT. Its translation: CASSPQGADEKLFF.